This TCR beta chain was captured by sequencing in a study of long-term antiretroviral therapy in people with HIV. Study observations and caveats: Possibly under older ART regimens, blood was drawn between about 2004 and 2018.

The V end lost 0 bases, the J end lost 6 bases, and 6 bases lay between the germline ends. CDR3 length: 12 amino acids. Per the germline V gene, CDR1 is KGHSH and CDR2 is LQKENI. Survey-level resolution applied to immunoSEQ assay v3.0. Assay used: immunoSEQ multiplex PCR; TCRdb lists only in-frame clones, some missing. The table shows 25,000 to 30,000 clones, with approximately 90% occurring only once. Details on this clone: Its target is unknown.

This clonotype was obtained from a man in his fifties or sixties with HIV. The starting material was unsorted PBMCs, obtained 3.2 years before starting antiretroviral therapy. J is TRBJ2-7 and V is TRBV18; D remains unclear. For the CDR3, the DNA is TGTGCCAGCTCACCACCCAGCTCCGAGCAGTACTTC. Protein product: CASSPPSSEQYF.